This T cell receptor beta chain is from a study of T cells in Graves' hyperthyroidism and ophthalmopathy. Ten or more counts support this clonotype. Amplified TCR beta CDR3 regions derived from RNA transcripts. In the first-round RT-PCR of the TCR CDR3, the HTBI primer set was used. TCRdb re-analysed the multiplex PCR reads in MiXCR, keeping a single row per CDR3 protein. The top ten clones hold almost 6% of a sample with nearly 600,000 distinct CDR3 sequences, approximately 15% of them seen once. Germline V lookup: CDR1 MNHNS, CDR2 SASEGT. Trimming pared 10 bases from V and 1 base from J, leaving 16 bases between. The CDR3 covers 14 residues. In patients aged 18 to 65, hyperthyroidism was newly diagnosed, with duration under 2 months.

The TCR sequence derives from a woman in her 30s with Graves' hyperthyroidism that later progressed to Graves' ophthalmopathy. Material: blood. The V and J genes are TRBV6-1 and TRBJ1-1; D is ambiguous. CDR3 protein: CAISRGSSNTEAFF. DNA of the CDR3: TGTGCCATAAGCCGGGGATCATCGAACACTGAAGCTTTCTTT.